The following is a TCR beta chain sequence with its context. No cognate antigen has been identified for it. Base quality data are lacking; no much larger clone is found one base away. The data stem from a study of CD8+CD57+ T cells in acquired aplastic anemia (dated 2018 in TCRdb). In terms of the full investigation: Extracted DNA from sorted CD4+ and CD8+ cells averaged 3.2 ug, ranging from roughly 0.17 to 30 ug. CD8+CD57+ expansion was defined as a frequency above the mean frequency observed in healthy subjects.

Patients chosen for sequencing had shown expansion of CD8+CD57+ cells by flow cytometry. Severe acquired aplastic anemia was diagnosed in all patients according to International Study of Aplastic Anemia and Agranulocytosis and Camitta criteria. No therapy had been received by the patients at the time of blood sampling. In the study, sorted CD4+ and CD8+ blood T cells from patients with severe aplastic anemia and from healthy subjects underwent deep sequencing of TCR repertoires. In the USA, patient enrollment took place under clinicaltrials.gov protocols 00001620, 01623167, 00001397, 00071045, 00081523 and 00961064. Ficoll-Paque density gradient centrifugation was used to isolate peripheral blood mononuclear cells. Before DNA extraction, CD4+ and CD8+ T cells were sorted by FACS or by magnetic beads. Profiling of TCR beta VDJ combinations and CDR3 sequences used genomic DNA as the template. An Illumina HiSeq 2000 was the platform used for TCR repertoire sequencing. The study's own analysis went as follows. TRBV/TRBJ rearrangement plots, CDR3 size and DJ length profiles, and Simpson's diversity index were used to assess repertoires. The most abundant DNA sequence in the deep sequencing data was defined as the immunodominant clone. CDR3 amino acid sequences were checked for sharing between subjects and were compared against published repertoires and the VDJdb database. The public reads were reprocessed in TCRdb via fastp at Q25 and MiXCR, keeping in-frame beta chains. Every entry covers one CDR3 protein and lists the most common genes and DNA from its rows. TCRdb, rather than the study authors, made the V and J calls. Within this sample are 250,000 or so distinct CDR3 sequences, with roughly half of them counted one time only. 6.5% to 10% of the sample is taken by the ten largest.

V loses 0 bases of germline sequence and J loses 1 base, and the interval between the two ends is 9 bases. Measured from the cysteine to the phenylalanine, the CDR3 is 14 residues long. The DNA shown is the 42-base CDR3, in frame from base 1. CDR1 DFQATT and CDR2 SNEGSKA are derived from the germline V gene (reference sequence). The full study reports these points: No significant difference in CD8+ Simpson's diversity was found between patients and healthy controls (P=0.060). Some 31 CD8+ CDR3 sequences were shared between patients and controls but appeared highly expressed in patients and within their immunodominant clones.

The TCR originated in a human donor with aplastic anemia. The chain employs TRBV20-1 and TRBJ1-1; the best D guess is TRBD1, with 5 bases matching. Sequenced: sorted CD4+, CD8+, or CD8+CD57+ T cells (not recorded which) from PBMCs. DNA sequence: TGCAGTGCTAGAGACCCCACAGGGAACACTGAAGCTTTCTTT. It is translated as CSARDPTGNTEAFF.